These 28 T cell receptor beta chains originate from one sample sequenced in a study of PD-1 and CTLA-4 blockade in melanoma. This table comes from immunoSEQ multiplex PCR, and its TCRdb copy is limited to in-frame clones, with some not included. The sample consists of nearly 30,000 clones, less than 90% of them appearing once. The sample was CD8+ T cells from peripheral blood, taken before anti-PD-1 treatment. Source of these receptors: a human donor with melanoma.

V is TRBV9 and J is TRBJ1-4; D call uncertain. The CDR3 is 15 residues long. The germline V gene encodes CDR1 SGDLS and CDR2 YYNGEE. Trimming stripped 4 bases from V and 8 bases from J, with 18 bases between. CDR3: CASSPRPGLREKLFF. As DNA, the CDR3 is TGTGCCAGCAGCCCCCGCCCGGGTCTTAGGGAAAAACTGTTTTTT.

This sequence joins TRBV30 and TRBJ2-1; TRBD2 agrees at 13 bases. The CDR3 sequence is 18 residues long. Germline trimming cut 7 bases from V and 0 bases from J; bases unmatched to any gene: 12. CDR1 is GTSNPN and CDR2 is SVGIG in the germline V gene (reference sequence). CDR3 DNA sequence: TGTGCCTATGCACCCGGGACTAGCGGGACGAGCTCCTACAATGAGCAGTTCTTC. The encoded protein is CAYAPGTSGTSSYNEQFF.

The chain couples TRBV27 to TRBJ1-5; 7 bases map to TRBD1. The CDR3 has 13 amino acids. Germline trimming cut 10 bases from V and 1 base from J; bases unmatched to any gene: 4. Germline V gives CDR1 MNHEY, CDR2 SMNVEV (reference sequence). CDR3 region: CATATGSNQPQHF. The CDR3 DNA sequence: TGTGCCACCGCGACAGGGAGCAATCAGCCCCAGCATTTT.

The gene calls are TRBV6-1 and TRBJ1-5; D is undetermined. The CDR3 contains 15 residues. The V end lost 3 bases, the J end lost 0 bases, and 9 bases lay between the germline ends. Germline V lookup: CDR1 MNHNS, CDR2 SASEGT. CDR3 DNA: TGTGCCAGCAGTGACGGGCAACATAGCAATCAGCCCCAGCATTTT. The encoded protein is CASSDGQHSNQPQHF.

The CDR3 loop is CASSIGQNNQPQHF. In DNA, the CDR3 is TGTGCCAGTAGTATAGGACAGAACAATCAGCCCCAGCATTTT. J is TRBJ1-5 and V is TRBV19, with D possibly TRBD1 on 5 matching bases. This CDR3 is 14 amino acids long. Trimming left V 1 base short and J 3 bases short, with 7 bases between. Per the germline V gene, CDR1 is LNHDA and CDR2 is SQIVND (reference sequence).

The CDR3 DNA is TGTGCCAGCAGTCGAGGACCCATGGAGGACACTGAAGCTTTCTTT. Protein product: CASSRGPMEDTEAFF. The chain uses TRBV6-5 and TRBJ1-1; D is undetermined. The V gene lost 5 bases and the J gene lost 3 bases, with 16 bases spanning the gap. CDR1 is MNHEY, CDR2 SVGAGI, per germline. CDR3 length: 15 amino acids.

The chain employs TRBV9 and TRBJ2-7; the match to TRBD2 covers 8 bases. The CDR3 spans 16 residues. The V segment lost 9 bases and the J segment 0 bases; nucleotides outside the gene matches: 14. Germline V gene data show CDR1 as SGDLS and CDR2 as YYNGEE. CDR3 DNA sequence: TGTGCCATAATTTCTAGCGGGCGGCCCACCTCCTACGAGCAGTACTTC. It encodes CAIISSGRPTSYEQYF.

V usage is TRBV7-9 and J usage is TRBJ2-5; TRBD2 is a possible D gene (6 bases). The germline V gene encodes CDR1 SEHNR and CDR2 FQNEAQ (reference sequence). The CDR3 runs 15 residues. V lost 3 bases to trimming and J lost 3 bases, with 14 bases between them. The CDR3 loop is CASSFRTTWEETQYF. In nucleotides, the CDR3 is TGTGCCAGCAGCTTCCGGACTACATGGGAAGAGACCCAGTACTTC.

V gene TRBV27 combines with J gene TRBJ1-1; D is unclear. Germline CDR1 is MNHEY and CDR2 is SMNVEV (reference sequence). V was cut by 6 bases and J by 1 base, with 12 bases left in between. The CDR3 extends over 14 amino acids. The CDR3 protein is CASSPGRTNTEAFF. The CDR3 region has the DNA TGTGCCAGCAGCCCCGGTAGGACGAACACTGAAGCTTTCTTT.

CDR3 sequence: CAISDRTGVGYTF. In DNA, the CDR3 is TGTGCCATCAGTGATAGGACAGGGGTTGGCTACACCTTC. The rearrangement joins TRBV10-3 to TRBJ1-2, with 9 bases aligning to TRBD1. This CDR3 region has 13 residues. J was trimmed by 7 bases and V by 3 bases; bases with no gene match: 3. The germline V gene encodes CDR1 ENHRY and CDR2 SYGVKD.

V is TRBV27 and J is TRBJ2-1, with 14 bases matching TRBD2. The CDR3 covers 16 residues. J gave up 5 bases and V 4 bases, and 4 bases lay outside the gene matches. Looked up from germline, CDR1 is MNHEY and CDR2 is SMNVEV (reference sequence). CDR3 sequence (DNA): TGTGCCAGCAGTTCCCAGGGACTAGCGGGAGACAATGAGCAGTTCTTC. Protein: CASSSQGLAGDNEQFF.

The rearrangement uses TRBV6-1 and TRBJ1-5, with D hard to call. Between the trimmed V and J ends, which lost 2 bases and 4 bases, there was a span of 9 bases. This CDR3 is 14 amino acids long. The germline V gene encodes CDR1 MNHNS and CDR2 SASEGT. The CDR3 spells CASSEYRENQPQHF. The DNA of the CDR3 is TGTGCCAGCAGTGAATATAGAGAGAATCAGCCCCAGCATTTT.

This clone was counted between two and nine times. The V and J genes are TRBV27 and TRBJ1-5; no reliable D call. The CDR3 covers 14 residues. Trimming left V 11 bases short and J 3 bases short, with 17 bases between. Germline CDR1 reads MNHEY; CDR2 reads SMNVEV (reference sequence). The CDR3 nucleotides read TGTGCCTCGCGGCTGGCCGGAACCAATCAGCCCCAGCATTTT. As protein: CASRLAGTNQPQHF.

The chain couples TRBV3-1 (or the pseudogene TRBV3-2) to TRBJ2-1; 7 bases are a match to TRBD2. CDR3 length: 15 residues. CDR1 LGHDT and CDR2 YNNKEL come from the germline V gene (reference sequence). Trimming at V came to 4 bases and at J to 1 base, leaving 4 bases not matched to a gene. CDR3 nucleotide sequence: TGTGCCAGCAGCCCCACTAGCGCTTCCTACAATGAGCAGTTCTTC. Encoded protein: CASSPTSASYNEQFF.

The rearrangement joins TRBV29-1 to TRBJ1-2; D not resolved. The V gene lost 0 bases and the J gene lost 2 bases, with 4 bases spanning the gap. The germline gives CDR1 SQVTM, CDR2 ANQGSEA. The CDR3 loop spans 12 amino acids. This CDR3 reads CSVEEENYGYTF. The CDR3, as DNA: TGCAGCGTTGAAGAAGAGAACTATGGCTACACCTTC.

V usage is TRBV19 and J usage is TRBJ1-5, with D unclear. The germline V gene encodes CDR1 LNHDA and CDR2 SQIVND (reference sequence). The CDR3 has 15 residues. Trimming left V 7 bases short and J 0 bases short, with 13 bases between. The CDR3 nucleotides read TGTGCCAGTACCTTCGGGTACGTTAGCAATCAGCCCCAGCATTTT. It is translated as CASTFGYVSNQPQHF.

V is TRBV5-1 and J is TRBJ1-1; 9 positions match TRBD1. Per the germline V gene, CDR1 is SGHRS and CDR2 is YFSETQ. The CDR3 consists of 12 residues. V was clipped by 5 bases and J by 4 bases; unmatched bases: 0. The CDR3 region has the DNA TGCGCCAGCAGGGGACAGGGCACTGAAGCTTTCTTT. It encodes CASRGQGTEAFF. Full variable domain (outside the CDR3, taken from reference TRBV5-1 and TRBJ1-1): KAGVTQTPRYLIKTRGQQVTLSCSPISGHRSVSWYQQTPGQGLQFLFEYFSETQRNKGNFPGRFSGRQFSNSRSEMNVSTLELGDSALYLCASRGQGTEAFFGQGTRLTVV.

This clone was observed a handful of times. The chain recombines TRBV10-1 with TRBJ1-1; D uncertain. V was trimmed by 3 bases and J by 4 bases, leaving 9 bases between them. The CDR3 runs 13 residues. CDR1 is WNHNN, CDR2 SYGVQD, per germline (reference sequence). The CDR3, as DNA: TGCGCCAGCAGTGACGCTCCTGGCACTGAAGCTTTCTTT. This gives the protein CASSDAPGTEAFF.

The rearrangement uses TRBV5-4 and TRBJ2-5, with a tentative D call TRBD1 (6 bases). V lost 3 bases and J 4 bases, leaving 16 bases between the germline ends. This CDR3 comprises 15 residues. Germline assignment: CDR1 SGHNT and CDR2 YYREEE (reference sequence). DNA for the CDR3: TGTGCCAGCAGCTCGGCCGGGACAACTTCAGAGACCCAGTACTTC. This sequence encodes CASSSAGTTSETQYF. Complete variable domain (other parts from reference TRBV5-4 and TRBJ2-5): ETGVTQSPTHLIKTRGQQVTLRCSSQSGHNTVSWYQQALGQGPQFIFQYYREEENGRGNFPPRFSGLQFPNYSSELNVNALELDDSALYLCASSSAGTTSETQYFGPGTRLLVL.

This clone was picked up one time. This chain uses TRBV7-6 with TRBJ2-7; 9 bases align to TRBD1. CDR1 is SGHVS, CDR2 FNYEAQ, per germline. V trimming: 1 base; J trimming: 4 bases; junction bases outside the gene matches: 2. This CDR3 is 14 amino acids long. DNA of the CDR3: TGTGCCAGCAGCTTAGGGGGACAGGGTTACGAGCAGTACTTC. It encodes CASSLGGQGYEQYF.

The V gene is TRBV24-1, the J gene TRBJ1-2; D unclear. Trimming took off 0 bases at V and 6 bases at J, with 10 bases between the two ends. The CDR3 is 14 amino acids. CDR1 is KGHDR, CDR2 SFDVKD, per germline. CDR3: CATSDLDTNHGYTF. The CDR3 region has the DNA TGTGCCACCAGTGATTTGGACACAAACCATGGCTACACCTTC.

The J gene is TRBJ1-4, the V gene TRBV3-1 (or the pseudogene TRBV3-2); weak D call: TRBD1 (5 bases). CDR1 and CDR2 from the germline V gene are LGHDT and YNNKEL (reference sequence). The ends were cut back, 1 base at V and 0 bases at J, with 21 bases in the middle. The CDR3 sequence is 20 residues long. The CDR3 bases are TGTGCCAGCAGCCAAGGACCGGCGAGGGGAGGCGGAACAACTAATGAAAAACTGTTTTTT. Encoded protein: CASSQGPARGGGTTNEKLFF.

V usage is TRBV6-2 or TRBV6-3 and J usage is TRBJ1-1, with TRBD1 matching over 9 bases. V lost 5 bases to trimming and J lost 4 bases; unmatched junction nucleotides: 8. This CDR3 comprises 15 residues. Per germline, CDR1 MNHEY and CDR2 SVGEGT. The CDR3 bases are TGTGCCAGCAGTGAGGACAGGGGATTCGTCACTGAAGCTTTCTTT. Protein product: CASSEDRGFVTEAFF.

This rearrangement joins TRBV30 to TRBJ2-7; TRBD2 matches 10 bases. The J segment lost 7 bases and the V segment lost 0 bases, leaving 6 bases of the junction unmatched. This CDR3 comprises 14 residues. Per the germline V gene, CDR1 is GTSNPN and CDR2 is SVGIG (reference sequence). CDR3 loop: CAWSVQGLAREQYF. CDR3 sequence (DNA): TGTGCCTGGAGTGTACAGGGACTAGCGCGTGAGCAGTACTTC. The variable domain in full, completed from reference TRBV30 and TRBJ2-7, reads SQTIHQWPATLVQPVGSPLSLECTVEGTSNPNLYWYRQAAGRGLQLLFYSVGIGQISSEVPQNLSASRPQDRQFILSSKKLLLSDSGFYLCAWSVQGLAREQYFGPGTRLTVT.

The chain carries TRBV3-1 (or the pseudogene TRBV3-2) and TRBJ1-1; no definite D call. Trimming removed 1 base at V and 7 bases at J, with 10 bases between. Germline V gives CDR1 LGHDT, CDR2 YNNKEL (reference sequence). This CDR3 is 13 amino acids long. CDR3 DNA: TGTGCCAGCAGCCAAGGCGGGGTGATTGAAGCTTTCTTT. This gives the protein CASSQGGVIEAFF.

The CDR3 nucleotides read TGTGCCAGCAGCCCACGAGGGGGAATAGGCACCGGGGAGCTGTTTTTT. Translation gives CASSPRGGIGTGELFF. J is TRBJ2-2 and V is TRBV3-1 (or the pseudogene TRBV3-2); tentatively, D is TRBD1 (6 bases). V lost 4 bases to trimming and J lost 4 bases, with 16 bases between them. The CDR3 contains 16 residues. Germline values: CDR1 LGHDT, CDR2 YNNKEL (reference sequence).

J is TRBJ2-7 and V is TRBV7-9, with TRBD2 identical over 7 bases. This CDR3 has 16 residues. The J segment lost 0 bases and the V segment lost 1 base, leaving 6 bases of the junction unmatched. CDR1 is SEHNR and CDR2 is FQNEAQ in the germline V gene (reference sequence). CDR3 protein: CASSLDFGGSSYEQYF. DNA of the CDR3: TGTGCCAGCAGCTTAGATTTCGGGGGGTCCTCCTACGAGCAGTACTTC.

This clone has only a few counts. This chain uses TRBV18 with TRBJ1-5; 7 bases agree with TRBD1. From germline, CDR1 is KGHSH and CDR2 LQKENI. V lost 6 bases and J lost 2; bases outside the gene matches: 4. This CDR3 is built from 14 residues. CDR3 residues: CASSPGTGNQPQHF. Here the CDR3 DNA reads TGTGCCAGCTCCCCCGGGACAGGCAATCAGCCCCAGCATTTT.